This T cell receptor (beta chain) emerged from a study of blood T cell repertoires in COVID-19. Measured with immunoSEQ multiplex PCR; TCRdb has only the in-frame clones, and not every one. This table holds 150,000 to 200,000 clones, around 90% found once. The CDR3 covers 15 residues. V gave up 0 bases and J gave up 2 bases, with 9 bases separating them. CDR1 is MNHEY and CDR2 is SVGEGT in the germline V gene. Input material: peripheral blood. The origin of this receptor is a man aged 40-50 years with active or convalescent COVID-19. V gene TRBV6-2 or TRBV6-3 combines with J gene TRBJ2-3, with D possibly matching TRBD2 (6 bases). The CDR3 is CASSYSGLLTDTQYF. DNA of the CDR3: TGTGCCAGCAGTTACTCGGGACTTCTCACAGATACGCAGTATTTT.